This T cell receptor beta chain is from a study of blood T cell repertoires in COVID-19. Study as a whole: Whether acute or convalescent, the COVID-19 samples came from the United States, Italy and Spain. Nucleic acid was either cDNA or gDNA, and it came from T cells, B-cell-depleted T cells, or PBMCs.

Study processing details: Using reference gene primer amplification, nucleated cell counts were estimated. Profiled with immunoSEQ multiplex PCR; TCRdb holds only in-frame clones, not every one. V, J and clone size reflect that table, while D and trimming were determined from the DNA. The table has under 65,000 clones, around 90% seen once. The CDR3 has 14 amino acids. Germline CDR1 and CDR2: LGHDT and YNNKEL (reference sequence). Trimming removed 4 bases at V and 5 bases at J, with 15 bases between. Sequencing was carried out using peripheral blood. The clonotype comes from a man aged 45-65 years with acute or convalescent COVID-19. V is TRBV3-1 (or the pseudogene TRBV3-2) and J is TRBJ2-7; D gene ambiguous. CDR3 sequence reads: CASSPQTQSNEQYF. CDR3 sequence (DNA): TGTGCCAGCAGCCCGCAGACACAAAGCAACGAGCAGTACTTC.